This entry lists 26 T cell receptor beta chains sequenced from one sample in a study of shared clonotypes between healthy human individuals (dated by TCRdb to the early 2020s). The receptor library was made with the immunoSEQ multiplex PCR assay. As stored in TCRdb, this immuneACCESS dataset retains in-frame rearrangements with V and J assigned. A fraction of the clones does not appear; measured against another copy, unresolved V genes explain less than half of the discrepancy, and the remainder lacks a known reason. Across this sample there are about 2.3 million clones, with approximately 95% seen only once. The ten largest account for 0.3% to 0.4% of the sample. Sequencing was done on a sample of naive CD4+ T cells from PBMCs. Sample cell subset or site, as interpreted from the label and publication: CD45RA+ positively selected. The receptors shown here come from a man between 18 and 29 years old in good health. Some clones in this sample may be carry-over from other donors' samples.

This chain connects TRBV7-3 to TRBJ2-1; 8 positions match TRBD2. The germline CDR1 and CDR2 sequences are SGHTA and FQGTGA. The V gene end was trimmed by 5 bases and the J gene end by 7 bases; junction bases not matched to a gene: 13. This CDR3 has 16 residues. CDR3 sequence: CASSPTSGLGGNEQFF. The CDR3 DNA is TGTGCCAGCAGCCCCACTAGCGGTCTGGGTGGGAATGAGCAGTTCTTC.

This CDR3 is CASSQAGNREGGYTF. CDR3 nucleotide sequence: TGTGCCAGCAGCCAAGCCGGGAACAGGGAAGGTGGCTACACCTTC. The chain couples TRBV4-2 to TRBJ1-2; a weak D match, TRBD1 (6 bases). The V end was cut by 1 base, the J end by 7 bases, with 16 bases between. The CDR3 totals 15 residues. The germline V gene has CDR1 LGHNA and CDR2 YNFKEQ.

The CDR3 region is CASSQDRGTQFF. The CDR3 nucleotides are TGCGCCAGCAGCCAAGATCGGGGGACCCAGTTCTTC. The V and J genes are TRBV4-3 and TRBJ2-1; D may be TRBD2 (6 bases). This CDR3 spans 12 amino acids. With 0 bases removed from V and 13 bases from J, the gap between germline ends came to 10 bases. CDR1 LGHNA and CDR2 YSLEER come from the germline V gene.

This chain uses TRBV9 with TRBJ2-5; no definite D call. V was cut by 1 base and J by 2 bases, with 12 bases left in between. The germline V gene has CDR1 SGDLS and CDR2 YYNGEE. The CDR3 length is 15 residues. This CDR3 reads CASSVIPGFQETQYF. The CDR3 DNA is TGTGCCAGCAGCGTAATTCCAGGATTTCAAGAGACCCAGTACTTC.

The chain uses TRBV28 and TRBJ2-2; a weak D match, TRBD1 (6 bases). From germline, CDR1 is MDHEN and CDR2 SYDVKM. CDR3 length: 16 amino acids. Deletions cut 7 bases from V and 5 bases from J, with 20 bases between. CDR3 residues: CASTQSGTPTTGELFF. For the CDR3, the DNA is TGTGCCAGCACCCAGTCCGGGACACCAACTACCGGGGAGCTGTTTTTT.

The V gene is TRBV5-1, the J gene TRBJ2-7; 7 positions match TRBD2. Germline lookup yields CDR1 SGHRS and CDR2 YFSETQ. The junction had 16 bases not matched to a gene; V was cut back by 4 bases and J by 9 bases. The CDR3 is 15 residues long. The CDR3 here is CASSPQTSWGRGQYF. In nucleotides, the CDR3 is TGCGCCAGCAGCCCTCAGACGAGTTGGGGGAGGGGGCAGTACTTC.

The chain employs TRBV28 and TRBJ1-2; D is unresolved. Trimming shortened V by 4 bases and J by 4 bases, and 13 bases separated the two germline ends. The germline V gene encodes CDR1 MDHEN and CDR2 SYDVKM. This CDR3 region has 14 residues. CDR3 sequence (DNA): TGTGCCAGCAGTTCAGGAGCGGCCTCCTATGGCTACACCTTC. Amino acids: CASSSGAASYGYTF.

CDR3: CASSPGGRGEKLFF. In DNA, the CDR3 is TGTGCCAGCTCACCGGGAGGGCGGGGTGAAAAACTGTTTTTT. This chain uses TRBV5-5 with TRBJ1-4; D gene unclear. Germline-derived CDR1 and CDR2 are SGHKS and YYEKEE (reference sequence). V lost 7 bases and J 7 bases, leaving 17 bases between the germline ends. The CDR3 length is 14 residues. The variable domain in full, completed from reference TRBV5-5 and TRBJ1-4, reads DAGVTQSPTHLIKTRGQQVTLRCSPISGHKSVSWYQQVLGQGPQFIFQYYEKEERGRGNFPDRFSARQFPNYSSELNVNALLLGDSALYLCASSPGGRGEKLFFGSGTQLSVL.

The chain links TRBV13 to TRBJ1-2; D remains unclear. V shed 2 bases and J shed 0 bases, with 10 bases lying between them. The length of the CDR3 is 15 residues. Germline CDR1 PRHDT, CDR2 FYEKMQ (reference sequence). The CDR3 spells CASSLSASANYGYTF. The CDR3 region has the DNA TGTGCCAGCAGCTTATCCGCATCCGCTAACTATGGCTACACCTTC.

This clone was seen only a few times. This specimen includes other DNA sequences encoding the same CDR3. The chain carries TRBV19 and TRBJ1-2, with D possibly TRBD1 on 6 matching bases. This CDR3 has 13 residues. Germline V lookup: CDR1 LNHDA, CDR2 SQIVND (reference sequence). V gave up 3 bases and J gave up 2 bases, with 7 bases separating them. The CDR3 region has the DNA TGTGCCAGTAGTATCGACAGGAACTATGGCTACACCTTC. Its translation is CASSIDRNYGYTF. The whole variable domain, remainder taken from reference TRBV19 and TRBJ1-2, is DGGITQSPKYLFRKEGQNVTLSCEQNLNHDAMYWYRQDPGQGLRLIYYSQIVNDFQKGDIAEGYSVSREKKESFPLTVTSAQKNPTAFYLCASSIDRNYGYTFGSGTRLTVV.

The gene calls are TRBV7-2 and TRBJ2-2, with D perhaps being TRBD1 or TRBD2 (5 bases each). Per germline, CDR1 SGHTA and CDR2 FQGNSA. This CDR3 region has 14 residues. Trimming pared 7 bases from V and 0 bases from J, leaving 9 bases between. In nucleotides, the CDR3 is TGTGCCAGCACCCAGGGACCGAACACCGGGGAGCTGTTTTTT. Translating gives CASTQGPNTGELFF.

The J gene is TRBJ1-1, the V gene TRBV14; no definite D call. This CDR3 is 13 amino acids long. Germline V gives CDR1 SGHDN, CDR2 FVKESK. V shed 0 bases and J shed 3 bases, with 5 bases lying between them. The CDR3 loop is CASSQDLYTEAFF. CDR3 nucleotide sequence: TGTGCCAGCAGCCAAGATCTGTACACTGAAGCTTTCTTT.

The chain combines TRBV2 with TRBJ2-1, with 11 bases that match TRBD2. V shed 5 bases, J shed 6 bases, and the junction held 6 bases outside the gene matches. Looked up from germline, CDR1 is SNHLY and CDR2 is FYNNEI. This CDR3 spans 15 amino acids. This chain's CDR3 is CASSLLAGVGNEQFF. The CDR3 nucleotides read TGTGCCAGCAGTCTACTAGCGGGAGTGGGCAATGAGCAGTTCTTC.

This chain joins TRBV28 and TRBJ2-1, with D possibly TRBD2 on 6 matching bases. Germline values: CDR1 MDHEN, CDR2 SYDVKM. The V gene lost 1 base and the J gene lost 6 bases, with 13 bases spanning the gap. This CDR3 spans 15 amino acids. The CDR3 here is CASSLYPGVINEQFF. The CDR3 nucleotides read TGTGCCAGCAGTTTATATCCGGGAGTAATCAATGAGCAGTTCTTC.

This rearrangement joins TRBV23-1 to TRBJ2-4; TRBD1 matches 7 bases. TRBV23-1 is classed as an ORF, of uncertain function. After removal of 8 bases from V and 0 bases from J, the junction contained 19 bases not matched to a gene. The length of the CDR3 is 19 residues. The CDR3 DNA sequence: TGCGCCAGCGCAATATCCGGCACAGGGGCTATACTAGCCAAAAACATTCAGTACTTC. The encoded protein is CASAISGTGAILAKNIQYF.

This chain links TRBV2 with TRBJ1-1; the match to TRBD1 covers 10 bases. The V gene's germline CDR1 is SNHLY and CDR2 FYNNEI. Unmatched junction bases numbered 9, after V lost 4 bases and J lost 7 bases. The CDR3 contains 15 residues. CDR3 amino acids: CASSAAMGQGFEAFF. CDR3 nucleotide sequence: TGTGCCAGCAGTGCCGCCATGGGACAGGGGTTTGAAGCTTTCTTT.

The rearrangement uses TRBV5-1 and TRBJ2-5; D perhaps matches TRBD2 (6 bases). The germline V and J ends were trimmed by 4 bases and 4 bases, with 20 bases remaining between them. The CDR3 covers 16 residues. Germline V gene data show CDR1 as SGHRS and CDR2 as YFSETQ. The CDR3 loop is CASSLLGGVTAETQYF. In nucleotides, the CDR3 is TGCGCCAGCAGCCTCCTCGGGGGTGTCACCGCAGAGACCCAGTACTTC.

The rearrangement joins TRBV5-1 to TRBJ2-5; D gene uncertain. CDR1 SGHRS and CDR2 YFSETQ come from the germline V gene. The CDR3 sequence is 15 residues long. Trimming took 4 bases from V and 1 from J, leaving 14 bases between them. The CDR3 here is CASSPQVGGQETQYF. CDR3 bases: TGCGCCAGCAGCCCGCAGGTGGGCGGCCAAGAGACCCAGTACTTC.

This chain uses TRBV19 with TRBJ1-1; 8 bases map to TRBD1. This CDR3 is built from 14 residues. Trimming removed 6 bases from V and 4 bases from J; junction bases left unmatched: 7. From germline, CDR1 is LNHDA and CDR2 SQIVND (reference sequence). This CDR3 reads CASRVNQGATEAFF. The CDR3 DNA sequence: TGTGCCAGTAGAGTGAACCAGGGGGCCACTGAAGCTTTCTTT. Variable domain in full (rest from reference TRBV19 and TRBJ1-1): DGGITQSPKYLFRKEGQNVTLSCEQNLNHDAMYWYRQDPGQGLRLIYYSQIVNDFQKGDIAEGYSVSREKKESFPLTVTSAQKNPTAFYLCASRVNQGATEAFFGQGTRLTVV.

The genes are TRBV7-2 and TRBJ2-7, with D perhaps given as TRBD1 or TRBD2 (5 bases each). The CDR3 loop spans 15 amino acids. V lost 5 bases and J 0 bases, leaving 14 bases between the germline ends. Germline values: CDR1 SGHTA, CDR2 FQGNSA. CDR3 coding DNA: TGTGCCAGCAGCCTCGGGACGGTTTCCTCCTACGAGCAGTACTTC. Translation: CASSLGTVSSYEQYF.

The chain employs TRBV5-8 and TRBJ2-3; 8 bases are shared with TRBD2. J was trimmed by 3 bases and V by 0 bases; bases with no gene match: 6. The CDR3 sequence is 16 residues long. Germline V gene data show CDR1 as SGHTS and CDR2 as YDEGEE. The CDR3 spells CASSLAAASGTDTQYF. In DNA, the CDR3 is TGTGCCAGCAGCTTGGCCGCGGCTAGCGGGACAGATACGCAGTATTTT.

The chain links TRBV7-2 to TRBJ2-5, with D hard to call. The CDR3 runs 16 residues. The V gene lost 2 bases and the J gene lost 5 bases, with 18 bases spanning the gap. CDR1 SGHTA and CDR2 FQGNSA come from the germline V gene. For the CDR3, the DNA is TGTGCCAGCAGCTTACGTGTTATTCCGGGCCTCGAGACCCAGTACTTC. It is translated as CASSLRVIPGLETQYF. The full variable domain, in which reference TRBV7-2 and TRBJ2-5 provide the parts outside the CDR3, is GAGVSQSPSNKVTEKGKDVELRCDPISGHTALYWYRQSLGQGLEFLIYFQGNSAPDKSGLPSDRFSAERTGGSVSTLTIQRTQQEDSAVYLCASSLRVIPGLETQYFGPGTRLLVL.

This chain uses TRBV10-3 with TRBJ2-7; D tentatively reads TRBD1 or TRBD2 (5 bases each). V gave up 8 bases and J gave up 3 bases, with 11 bases separating them. Germline loops: CDR1 ENHRY, CDR2 SYGVKD. The CDR3 covers 12 residues. CDR3 protein: CAISWGNYEQYF. The CDR3 DNA sequence: TGTGCCATCTCTTGGGGGAACTACGAGCAGTACTTC.

The chain combines TRBV29-1 with TRBJ1-1; no firm D call. The CDR3 totals 13 residues. Germline CDR1 is SQVTM and CDR2 is ANQGSEA. Trimming took 2 bases from V and 0 from J, leaving 7 bases between them. The DNA for the CDR3 is TGCAGCGTTGAATTGAAGCTGAACACTGAAGCTTTCTTT. Its translation: CSVELKLNTEAFF.

This clone was seen a few times. CDR3 region: CASSLGGLAGIQETQYF. CDR3 in DNA: TGCGCCAGCAGCTTGGGGGGACTAGCGGGGATCCAAGAGACCCAGTACTTC. This chain uses TRBV5-1 with TRBJ2-5; 13 bases match TRBD2. The CDR3 spans 17 residues. CDR1 is SGHRS and CDR2 is YFSETQ in the germline V gene. V lost 0 bases to trimming and J lost 1 base; unmatched junction nucleotides: 3.

Note on this clone: At the DNA level, this CDR3 is encoded by other sequences in the same sample as well. The chain is built from TRBV6-1 and TRBJ1-5, with D unresolved. V was clipped by 3 bases and J by 4 bases, with 7 bases between them. The CDR3 covers 13 residues. CDR1 is MNHNS, CDR2 SASEGT, per germline. CDR3 bases: TGTGCCAGCAGTGACAGGTCGAATCAGCCCCAGCATTTT. This sequence encodes CASSDRSNQPQHF.